This TCR beta chain was identified during a study of cytotoxic CD8 clonotypes in ibrutinib-treated CLL. Regarding the study as a whole: Contraction or stability on treatment characterized the public clonotypes, which were uncommon. Against age-matched healthy donors, baseline clonality ran higher and tracked circulating CD8+ T-cell counts.

TCRdb's table, derived via immunoSEQ multiplex PCR, lists solely in-frame clones and lacks some. This sample has about 140,000 clones; about 78% occur once, and the top ten carry roughly 4.7%. Germline V gene data show CDR1 as MNHEY and CDR2 as SVGAGI. The CDR3 runs 14 residues. The germline V and J ends were trimmed by 2 bases and 9 bases, with 11 bases remaining between them. This clone turned up a few times. The antigen is undetermined. J is TRBJ1-6 and V is TRBV6-5, with D perhaps matching TRBD1 (5 bases). This TCR derives from a human donor with chronic lymphocytic leukemia. The material sequenced was PBMCs, taken after 24 months of ibrutinib treatment. The CDR3 region has the DNA TGTGCCAGCAGTTACGGAGGGGTCGGTTCACCCCTCCACTTT. This encodes CASSYGGVGSPLHF.